This T cell receptor beta chain was documented in a study of cytomegalovirus exposure and HLA in healthy donors (dated by TCRdb to 2017 to 2019). Background for the entire study: According to an earlier analysis of a few hundred of the donors, 150 million to 200 million T cells yielded 90 million to 130 million unique TCR beta sequences and approximately 280 Gb of sequence data. Roughly 300 gigabases of sequencing data and about 92 million unique TCR sequences made up an early release that covered 500 to 700 HLA-typed donors. To predict cytomegalovirus infection status, the study combined high-throughput TCR immunosequencing, statistical association of individual TCRs with disease status, and machine learning. Donor age, sex, ethnicity and CMV serostatus were collected together with the repertoire data. Among the roughly 430 genotyped donors, roughly 80% belonged to the genetic ancestry cluster associated with self-reported Caucasian donors. Among roughly 400 genotyped donors of the cohort, an average of about 220,000 unique TCR beta nucleotide sequences was sequenced per donor, of which about 20% were non-productive. In the later analysis, no new phenotypic data were used to find candidate immune exposures; instead, reliance was placed on TCR beta sequences and their occurrence across donors. Genome-wide SNP genotypes for about 65% of the 666 donors were used in a later genetic analysis, which treated that subset as a discovery cohort. The study aimed to test whether cataloging public T cell receptors could reveal signatures of past pathogen exposure. A later analysis re-examined previously published TCR beta repertoires from more than 550 donors and added high-resolution HLA genotyping to investigate patterns of TCR occurrence. The number of typed donors differed by locus: roughly 629-640 for A, B, C, DRB1 and DQB1; some 500 for DQA1; 606 for DPA1; and roughly 450 for DPB1. A separate validation cohort of over a hundred different subjects was used in addition to the 666-subject first cohort. HLA typing included class I and class II loci at four-digit resolution. Roughly 5 DR-DQ haplotypes were treated as single units for association and clustering because of strong linkage in the cohort. The study profiled the T cell repertoires of hundreds of subjects by immunosequencing and related them to cytomegalovirus serostatus. All discovery cohort repertoires had been generated on a single sequencing platform. An earlier analysis of around 640 of the donors used high-throughput TCR beta sequencing to judge whether each TCR beta V gene segment behaved as functional or pseudogenic.

Library prep was done by the immunoSEQ multiplex PCR assay. For the multiplex PCR, a mixture combining 60 forward primers for TCR Vbeta segments and 13 reverse primers for TCR Jbeta segments was used. Amplification of the CDR3 region of rearranged TCR beta genes was performed with a multiplex PCR assay on genomic DNA. Amplified TCR beta libraries were sequenced as 87-base-pair reads on the Illumina HiSeq System. In the paper's pipeline: A later analysis counted approximately 84 million unique TCR beta chains across the 666 repertoires, and some 11 million of these chains were shared by at least two donors. A nearest-neighbor algorithm error-corrected the raw reads and collapsed the reads into unique sequences, merging closely related sequences to remove PCR and sequencing errors. V, D and J gene segments were assigned by aligning CDR3 sequences to IMGT reference sequences. Each retained sequence needed at least a six-nucleotide match to both a V gene segment and a J gene segment. A rearrangement counted as productive if the CDR3 had no stop codons and remained in frame with V and J, and every other rearrangement counted as non-productive. Following IMGT convention, CDR3 was defined as the stretch from the second conserved V-encoded cysteine to the conserved J-encoded phenylalanine. The earlier analysis of 500 to 600 of the donors excluded sequences that lacked an unambiguous match to a single V gene segment. An earlier analysis of several hundred of the donors classified V segments as functional when productive rearrangements were above 56.7% and as segregating when the standard deviation between donors was above 5%. A statistical classification framework was built to diagnose cytomegalovirus status from the catalog of TCR beta chain sequences. In a later analysis, TCR nucleotide sequences were compared against IMGT/GENE-DB human TR gene sequences so that V and J genes could be assigned. Using the TCRdist pipeline, a later analysis assigned CDR3 sequences along with most-parsimonious VDJ recombination scenarios. In a later analysis, every TCR beta chain was defined by the combination of its CDR3 amino acid sequence and its V-gene family, and reads without a unique V-gene family were dropped. As a way to deal with suspected cross-contamination and a sequencing artifact, a later analysis dropped 640 or so nucleotide sequences that were highly shared and had low generation probability. In a later analysis, a clonal expansion index was calculated for each public chain from normalized within-repertoire ranks of inferred template counts. In a later analysis, generation probabilities were computed with a VDJ recombination model fitted to out-of-frame rearrangements, and the resulting probabilities were checked against IGoR. Hypergeometric tests were used in a later analysis to score TCR-TCR, TCR-HLA and TCR-CMV co-occurrence, with a repertoire-size bias correction applied to the TCR pairs. In a later analysis, false discovery rates were estimated by permuting HLA or CMV assignments 20 times. In a later analysis, co-occurring TCRs were grouped using DBSCAN, and TCRdist sequence similarity was added for clustering within HLA-allele-positive subsets. Repertoires with fewer than 30,000 or more than 120,000 public chains were left out of co-occurrence clustering, as were about 5 repertoires with anomalous nucleotide sharing. The immuneACCESS repertoire file appears here via TCRdb, limited to in-frame rearrangements. These files lack a portion of the clones; in checked studies, under half of the deficit traces to unresolved V genes, and the cause of the others is not known. V and J calls plus clone size are reproduced from that table; the DNA served to infer D and trimming. In this sample the table shows 150,000 to 200,000 clones, over 80% of which occur a single time. The ten largest clonotypes hold 1.5% to 2% of the sample.

The cohort comprised around 700 healthy bone marrow donors. At the time of sampling, all cohort members were nominally healthy, though unrecorded immune exposures were likely present. CMV serostatus was recorded as positive for roughly 290 and negative for 352 of the 666 cohort members, whereas no CMV serostatus was recorded for the donor in question. A peripheral blood sample was provided by each donor, and peripheral blood mononuclear cells were used for TCR beta sequencing. Genomic DNA was extracted from the blood cell samples with the Qiagen DNeasy Blood Extraction Kit. Counted from cysteine to phenylalanine, this CDR3 has 15 amino acids. Just CDR3 DNA is preserved here, 45 bases in frame from base 1. The V end gives up 6 bases and the J end 0 bases, leaving 5 bases in the junction not matched to a gene. Per the germline V gene (reference sequence), SGHKS is the CDR1 and YYEKEE is the CDR2. Of note for this clone: Its antigen is currently not known. The record has no base qualities; no much larger clone is one base away.

On the study overall, not on this receptor specifically: Because counts were too low, seventeen rarely observed V segments, including chromosome 9 orphons, were left out of the earlier analysis of about 620 of the donors. The authors suggested that the approach could potentially be extended to other disease states and immunological phenotypes. Sequencing depth was assumed to be roughly uniform across donors in the presence/absence analyses, though that assumption may not hold. When HLA alleles, especially DR and DQ, strongly co-occurred, attributing TCR associations to individual alleles was difficult. A cluster of highly shared sequence variants was judged likely to represent a technical artifact of the sequencing pipeline. This cohort had only TCR beta chains sequenced, and the lack of alpha or paired-chain data limited which features could be detected. A later analysis associated about 17,000 TCR beta sequences with specific HLA alleles at a false discovery rate of 0.05. Because some donors lacked HLA typing at each locus, the association tests relied only on the typed subset. V-gene and J-gene trimming of TCR beta chains was associated with a missense DCLRE1C variant in a later genetic analysis, and the association was replicated in an independent cohort. In a later analysis, HLA-associated TCR beta chains showed more clonal expansion and lower generation probabilities than non-associated chains that were equally common. A later analysis reported that several top co-occurrence clusters appeared linked to parvovirus B19, influenza, CMV and Epstein-Barr virus. An earlier analysis of around 540 of the donors showed that most TCR beta V segments appeared in productive rearrangements either about 87% or about 30% of the time, which broadly matched IMGT annotations. In vitro tests confirmed that a few of the cytomegalovirus-associated TCR beta chains recognize cytomegalovirus antigens. A total of roughly 160 TCR beta chains were listed by the study as associated with cytomegalovirus. Linkage disequilibrium might explain the correlated functional status among segregating V segments, but an unknown experimental factor could not be excluded. The classifier was reported to diagnose cytomegalovirus status with high specificity and sensitivity in both the original cohort and the validation cohort. Some IMGT-functional V segments, including TRBV6-2 and TRBV6-3, could not be told apart with the 87-base-pair reads, so those segments were excluded. According to a later analysis, most CMV-associated TCR beta chains appeared to be HLA-restricted, and the HLA associations seemed to be driven largely by CMV exposure. A further reported finding was that TCR beta sequences accurately predicted the HLA-A and HLA-B alleles for most subjects in the first cohort. Compared with the approximately 700-donor mean, donors in an Asian-associated ancestry cluster had fewer N-insertions in productive TCRs, according to a later genetic analysis. Most TCR sequences were observed very rarely across donors, whereas some public TCRs were present in many individuals. According to a later analysis, TCR association rates differed among HLA loci, with DRB1 alleles showing the most associated TCRs and HLA-C alleles showing the fewest. Immune exposure information for the cohort was limited to CMV serostatus.

This sequence uses TRBV5-5 and TRBJ1-4, with 7 middle bases fitting TRBD1. The specimen sequenced was PBMCs. This sequence was found in a human donor in good health. The sequenced DNA is TGTGCCAGCACGAGAACAGGGGCAACTAATGAAAAACTGTTTTTT. Its protein product is CASTRTGATNEKLFF.